One sample yielded the 14 T cell receptor beta chains listed below, sequenced in a study of beta chain features in type 1 diabetes. cDNA synthesis used the whole RNA isolate, giving expressed TCRB sequences. The protocol was immunoSEQ multiplex PCR, while the TCRdb copy is restricted to in-frame clones and leaves out a portion. The data hold 400,000 to 450,000 clones, with approximately 15% observed a single time. Sequencing was performed on naive CD4+ T cells from blood. The receptors come from a young man in good health.

The rearrangement joins TRBV2 to TRBJ2-3; D is ambiguous. The V and J ends lost 2 bases and 0 bases respectively, with 6 bases between them. The CDR3 totals 14 residues. Germline lookup yields CDR1 SNHLY and CDR2 FYNNEI. The CDR3 here is CASSELGSTDTQYF. The CDR3, as DNA: TGTGCCAGCAGTGAACTTGGAAGCACAGATACGCAGTATTTT. The complete variable domain, with remaining parts taken from reference TRBV2 and TRBJ2-3, reads EPEVTQTPSHQVTQMGQEVILRCVPISNHLYFYWYRQILGQKVEFLVSFYNNEISEKSEIFDDQFSVERPDGSNFTLKIRSTKLEDSAMYFCASSELGSTDTQYFGPGTRLTVL.

CDR3 sequence: CASSLTGRLNTEAFF. CDR3 bases: TGCGCCAGCAGTCTCACAGGGAGGTTGAACACTGAAGCTTTCTTT. This chain joins TRBV4-3 and TRBJ1-1; TRBD1 is a possible D gene (6 bases). V was clipped by 6 bases and J by 0 bases, with 14 bases between them. Looked up from germline, CDR1 is LGHNA and CDR2 is YSLEER. The CDR3 runs to 15 residues.

The chain employs TRBV7-9 and TRBJ2-5, with TRBD2 matching over 8 bases. The CDR3 has 15 residues. V shed 7 bases and J 4 bases; nucleotides not matched to a gene: 11. The germline V gene has CDR1 SEHNR and CDR2 FQNEAQ (reference sequence). The CDR3 reads CASTPTGGAGETQYF. For the CDR3, the DNA is TGTGCCAGCACCCCGACCGGGGGGGCAGGAGAGACCCAGTACTTC.

In this sample, this clone turned up a few times. The rearrangement links TRBV9 to TRBJ2-3; 7 nucleotides match TRBD2. V shed 0 bases and J 4 bases; nucleotides not matched to a gene: 11. The CDR3 sequence is 17 residues long. The V gene's germline CDR1 is SGDLS and CDR2 YYNGEE. CDR3: CASSVGVAGDGADTQYF. For the CDR3, the DNA is TGTGCCAGCAGCGTAGGAGTCGCGGGAGATGGCGCAGATACGCAGTATTTT. The full variable domain, rest sourced from reference TRBV9 and TRBJ2-3, is DSGVTQTPKHLITATGQRVTLRCSPRSGDLSVYWYQQSLDQGLQFLIQYYNGEERAKGNILERFSAQQFPDLHSELNLSSLELGDSALYFCASSVGVAGDGADTQYFGPGTRLTVL.

The rearrangement uses TRBV20-1 and TRBJ2-3; no firm D call. CDR3 length: 11 amino acids. V lost 5 bases to trimming and J lost 6 bases, with 9 bases between them. CDR1 DFQATT and CDR2 SNEGSKA come from the germline V gene (reference sequence). DNA of the CDR3: TGCAGTGCTCCCAGCCTGGATACGCAGTATTTT. Amino acid sequence: CSAPSLDTQYF.

This clone was detected a few times. V usage is TRBV25-1 and J usage is TRBJ2-7, with no clear D. The ends were cut back, 4 bases at V and 7 bases at J, with 2 bases in the middle. Germline CDR1 and CDR2: MGHDK and SYGVNS. The CDR3 is made up of 9 amino acids. CDR3 region: CASSGEQYF. The CDR3 nucleotides read TGTGCCAGCAGTGGAGAGCAGTACTTC.

This rearrangement joins TRBV21-1 to TRBJ2-7; the table's D call of TRBD1 was not tested on the DNA. TRBV21-1 is described as a pseudogene. The CDR3 extends over 14 amino acids. The CDR3 loop reads CASSKSRRQYEQYV. CDR3 sequence (DNA): TGTGCCAGCAGCAAAAGCCGTCGACAGTACGAGCAGTACGTC.

This clone showed up many times. This chain connects TRBV29-1 to TRBJ2-5; D is possibly TRBD1 or TRBD2 (6 bases each). This CDR3 spans 13 amino acids. Looked up from germline, CDR1 is SQVTM and CDR2 is ANQGSEA. Trimming removed 7 bases at V and 2 bases at J, with 14 bases between. The CDR3 DNA sequence: TGCAGCGCCGGGGGCGGGCGACAAGAGACCCAGTACTTC. This encodes CSAGGGRQETQYF.

A few counts support this clone. The rearrangement links TRBV6-5 to TRBJ1-1; D perhaps matches TRBD1 (6 bases). V lost 5 bases, J lost 8 bases, and 12 bases lay in between. Germline CDR1 and CDR2: MNHEY and SVGAGI. This CDR3 contains 12 residues. The DNA of the CDR3 is TGTGCCAGCAGTGCCGGACAGTTAGAAGCTTTCTTT. Amino acid sequence: CASSAGQLEAFF.

This clone was observed a handful of times. V is TRBV10-3 and J is TRBJ2-5; a possible D gene is TRBD1 (6 bases). V gave up 2 bases and J gave up 1 base, with 8 bases separating them. CDR3 size: 14 residues. In germline, CDR1 is ENHRY, CDR2 SYGVKD. DNA of the CDR3: TGTGCCATCAGTGAGGGACAGACCCAAGAGACCCAGTACTTC. It translates to CAISEGQTQETQYF.

This chain connects TRBV29-1 to TRBJ2-1, with TRBD2 matching 7 bases. The CDR3 has 15 residues. After removal of 7 bases from V and 6 bases from J, the junction contained 15 bases not matched to a gene. The germline V gene encodes CDR1 SQVTM and CDR2 ANQGSEA. The CDR3 here is CSAFLAGASSNEQFF. CDR3 DNA sequence: TGCAGCGCATTTTTGGCGGGAGCATCGAGCAATGAGCAGTTCTTC.

This clone occurred a few times. The rearrangement uses TRBV19 and TRBJ2-7; weak D call: TRBD1 (5 bases). The V end lost 5 bases, the J end lost 2 bases, and 19 bases lay between the germline ends. Germline-derived CDR1 and CDR2 are LNHDA and SQIVND (reference sequence). The CDR3 spans 16 residues. As DNA, the CDR3 is TGTGCCAGTAGTCCCGGCGCAGGGAAAGGGACCTACGAGCAGTACGTC. Its translation is CASSPGAGKGTYEQYV.

This clone was counted a few times. The V call is TRBV5-8, the J call TRBJ2-1, with 8 nucleotides matching TRBD1. Trimming at V came to 4 bases and at J to 10 bases, leaving 7 bases not matched to a gene. The germline gives CDR1 SGHTS, CDR2 YDEGEE. The CDR3 has 13 amino acids. The CDR3 coding sequence is TGTGCCAGCAGCCTGGACAGGGCGAGGGAGCAGTTCTTC. Protein product: CASSLDRAREQFF.

There are many counts of this clone. The chain is built from TRBV30 and TRBJ1-2, with D hard to call. The CDR3 has 14 residues. The germline CDR1 and CDR2 sequences are GTSNPN and SVGIG (reference sequence). The V gene lost 0 bases and the J gene lost 3 bases, with 11 bases spanning the gap. The CDR3 DNA reads TGTGCCTGGAGTGTACGCCGAGGCTACTATGGCTACACCTTC. Its translation: CAWSVRRGYYGYTF.